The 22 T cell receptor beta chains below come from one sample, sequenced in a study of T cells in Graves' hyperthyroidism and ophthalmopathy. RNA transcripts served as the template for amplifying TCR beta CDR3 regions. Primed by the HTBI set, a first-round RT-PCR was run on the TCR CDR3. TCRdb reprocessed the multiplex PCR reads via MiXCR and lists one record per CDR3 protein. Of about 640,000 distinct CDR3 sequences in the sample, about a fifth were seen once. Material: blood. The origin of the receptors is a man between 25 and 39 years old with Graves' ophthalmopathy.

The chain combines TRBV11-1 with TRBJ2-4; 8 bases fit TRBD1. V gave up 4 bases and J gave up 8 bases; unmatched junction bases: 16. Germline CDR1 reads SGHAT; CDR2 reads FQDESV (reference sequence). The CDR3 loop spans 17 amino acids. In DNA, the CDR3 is TGTGCCAGCAGCTCACCCTTTCAGCAGGGGGCTAGGGACATTCAGTACTTC. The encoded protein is CASSSPFQQGARDIQYF. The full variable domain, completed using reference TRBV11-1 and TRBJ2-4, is EAEVAQSPRYKITEKSQAVAFWCDPISGHATLYWYRQILGQGPELLVQFQDESVVDDSQLPKDRFSAERLKGVDSTLKIQPAELGDSAMYLCASSSPFQQGARDIQYFGAGTRLSVL.

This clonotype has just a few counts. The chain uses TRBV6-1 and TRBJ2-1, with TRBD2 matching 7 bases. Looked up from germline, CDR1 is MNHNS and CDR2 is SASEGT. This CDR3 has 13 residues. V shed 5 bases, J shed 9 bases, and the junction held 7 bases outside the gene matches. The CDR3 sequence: CASSYIPGGEQFF. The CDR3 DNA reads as TGTGCCAGCAGTTATATCCCGGGGGGTGAGCAGTTCTTC.

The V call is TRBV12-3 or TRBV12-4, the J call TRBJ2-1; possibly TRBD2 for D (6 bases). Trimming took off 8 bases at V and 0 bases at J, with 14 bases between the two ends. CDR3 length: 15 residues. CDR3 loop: CASGSGQYSYNEQFF. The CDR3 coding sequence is TGTGCCAGCGGTAGCGGCCAATACTCCTACAATGAGCAGTTCTTC.

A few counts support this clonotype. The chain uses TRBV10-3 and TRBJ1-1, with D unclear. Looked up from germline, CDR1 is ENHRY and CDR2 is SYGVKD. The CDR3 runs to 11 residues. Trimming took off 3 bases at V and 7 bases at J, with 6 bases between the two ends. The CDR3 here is CAISEVGEAFF. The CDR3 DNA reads TGTGCCATCAGTGAAGTGGGTGAAGCTTTCTTT.

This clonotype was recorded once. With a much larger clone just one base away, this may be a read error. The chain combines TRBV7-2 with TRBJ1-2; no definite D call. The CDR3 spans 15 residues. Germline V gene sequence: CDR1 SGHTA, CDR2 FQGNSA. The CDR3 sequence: CANSSLGAPGYGYTF. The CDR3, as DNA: TGTGCCAACAGCTCCCTAGGTGCTCCTGGCTATGGCTACACCTTC.

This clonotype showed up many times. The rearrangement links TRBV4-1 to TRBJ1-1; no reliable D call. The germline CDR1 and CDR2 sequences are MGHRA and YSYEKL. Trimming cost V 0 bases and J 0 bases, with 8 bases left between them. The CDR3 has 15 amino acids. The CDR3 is CASSQESGLNTEAFF. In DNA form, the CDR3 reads TGCGCCAGCAGCCAAGAGAGTGGATTGAACACTGAAGCTTTCTTT.

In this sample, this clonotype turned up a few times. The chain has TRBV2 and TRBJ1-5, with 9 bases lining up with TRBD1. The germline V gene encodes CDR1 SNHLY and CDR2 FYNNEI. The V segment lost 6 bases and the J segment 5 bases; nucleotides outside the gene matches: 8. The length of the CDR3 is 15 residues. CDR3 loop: CASSGTGMGDQPQHF. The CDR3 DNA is TGTGCCAGCAGCGGGACAGGGATGGGTGATCAGCCCCAGCATTTT.

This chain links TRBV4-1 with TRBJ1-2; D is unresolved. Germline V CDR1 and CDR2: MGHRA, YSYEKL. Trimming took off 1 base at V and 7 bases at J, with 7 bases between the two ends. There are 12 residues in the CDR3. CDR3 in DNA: TGCGCCAGCAGCCAAGTAAGCGGTGGCTACACCTTC. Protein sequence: CASSQVSGGYTF.

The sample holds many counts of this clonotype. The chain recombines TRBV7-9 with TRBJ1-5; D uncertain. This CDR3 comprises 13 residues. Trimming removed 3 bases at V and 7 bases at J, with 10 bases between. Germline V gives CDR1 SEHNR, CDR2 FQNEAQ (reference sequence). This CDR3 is CASSLNEWQPQHF. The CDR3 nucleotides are TGTGCCAGCAGCTTGAATGAATGGCAGCCCCAGCATTTT.

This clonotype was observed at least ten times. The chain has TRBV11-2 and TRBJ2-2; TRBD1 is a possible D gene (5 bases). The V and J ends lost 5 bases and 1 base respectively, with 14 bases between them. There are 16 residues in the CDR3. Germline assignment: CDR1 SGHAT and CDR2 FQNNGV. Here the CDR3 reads CASSTVRDRNTGELFF. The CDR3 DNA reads TGTGCCAGCAGCACCGTCCGAGACAGGAACACCGGGGAGCTGTTTTTT.

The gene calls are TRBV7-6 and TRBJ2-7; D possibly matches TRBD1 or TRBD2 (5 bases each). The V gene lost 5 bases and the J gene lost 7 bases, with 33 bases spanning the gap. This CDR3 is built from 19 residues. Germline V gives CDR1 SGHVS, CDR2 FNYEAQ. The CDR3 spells CASSLSPGTDSRHYEEQYF. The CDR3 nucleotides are TGTGCCAGCAGCCTCTCCCCCGGGACCGACTCCCGCCACTACGAAGAGCAGTACTTC.

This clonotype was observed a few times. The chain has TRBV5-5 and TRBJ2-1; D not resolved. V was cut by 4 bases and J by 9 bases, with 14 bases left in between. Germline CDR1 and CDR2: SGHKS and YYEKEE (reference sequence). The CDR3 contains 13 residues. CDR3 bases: TGTGCCAGCAGCGAGGCGTCTATACCTGAGCAGTTCTTC. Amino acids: CASSEASIPEQFF.

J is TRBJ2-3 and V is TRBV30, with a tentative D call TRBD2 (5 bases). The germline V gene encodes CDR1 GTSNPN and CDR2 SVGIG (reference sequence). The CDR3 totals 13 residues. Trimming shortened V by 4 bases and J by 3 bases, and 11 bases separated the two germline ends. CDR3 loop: CAWTVRTTDTQYF. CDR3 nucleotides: TGTGCCTGGACGGTTCGGACTACAGATACGCAGTATTTT. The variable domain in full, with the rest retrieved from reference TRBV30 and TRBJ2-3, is SQTIHQWPATLVQPVGSPLSLECTVEGTSNPNLYWYRQAAGRGLQLLFYSVGIGQISSEVPQNLSASRPQDRQFILSSKKLLLSDSGFYLCAWTVRTTDTQYFGPGTRLTVL.

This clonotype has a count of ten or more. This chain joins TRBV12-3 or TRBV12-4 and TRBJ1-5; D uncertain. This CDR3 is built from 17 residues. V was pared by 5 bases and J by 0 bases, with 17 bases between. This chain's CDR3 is CASSLNPPSASNQPQHF. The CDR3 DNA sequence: TGTGCCAGCAGTCTTAACCCTCCCAGTGCTAGCAATCAGCCCCAGCATTTT.

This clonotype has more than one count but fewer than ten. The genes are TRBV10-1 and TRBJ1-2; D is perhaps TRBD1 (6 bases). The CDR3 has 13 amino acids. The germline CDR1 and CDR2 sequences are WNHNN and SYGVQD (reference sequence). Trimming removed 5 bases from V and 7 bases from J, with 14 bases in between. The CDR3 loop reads CASSRSRGSGYTF. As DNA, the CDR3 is TGCGCCAGCAGTCGGAGCAGGGGCAGTGGCTACACCTTC.

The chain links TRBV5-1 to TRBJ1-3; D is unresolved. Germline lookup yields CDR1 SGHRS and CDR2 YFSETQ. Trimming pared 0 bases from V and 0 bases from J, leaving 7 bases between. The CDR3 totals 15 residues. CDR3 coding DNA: TGCGCCAGCAGCTTGGACGGGAACTCTGGAAACACCATATATTTT. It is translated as CASSLDGNSGNTIYF.

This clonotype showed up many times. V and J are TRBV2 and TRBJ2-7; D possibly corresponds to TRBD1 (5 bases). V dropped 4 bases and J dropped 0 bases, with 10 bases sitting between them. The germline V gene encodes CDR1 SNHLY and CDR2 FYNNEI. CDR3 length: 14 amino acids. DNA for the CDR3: TGTGCCAGCAGTGTAGACAGTAGCTCCTACGAGCAGTACTTC. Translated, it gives CASSVDSSSYEQYF.

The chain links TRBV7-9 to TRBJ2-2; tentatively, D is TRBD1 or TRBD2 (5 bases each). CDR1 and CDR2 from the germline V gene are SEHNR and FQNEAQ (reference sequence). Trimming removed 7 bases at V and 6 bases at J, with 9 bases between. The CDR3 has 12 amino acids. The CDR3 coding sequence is TGTGCCAGCATGGGGGTATCCGGGGAGCTGTTTTTT. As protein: CASMGVSGELFF.

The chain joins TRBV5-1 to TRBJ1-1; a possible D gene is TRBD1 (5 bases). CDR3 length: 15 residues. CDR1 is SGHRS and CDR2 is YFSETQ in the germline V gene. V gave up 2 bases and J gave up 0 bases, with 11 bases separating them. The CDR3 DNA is TGCGCCAGCAGCTTTTCGGGGGAGGTGAACACTGAAGCTTTCTTT. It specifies CASSFSGEVNTEAFF.

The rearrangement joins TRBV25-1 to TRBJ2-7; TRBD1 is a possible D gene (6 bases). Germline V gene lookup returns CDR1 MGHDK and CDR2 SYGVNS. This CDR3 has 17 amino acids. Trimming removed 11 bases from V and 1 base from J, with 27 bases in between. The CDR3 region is CASARDTTGTASYEQYF. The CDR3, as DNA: TGTGCCTCCGCACGGGACACCACTGGGACCGCATCCTACGAGCAGTACTTC.

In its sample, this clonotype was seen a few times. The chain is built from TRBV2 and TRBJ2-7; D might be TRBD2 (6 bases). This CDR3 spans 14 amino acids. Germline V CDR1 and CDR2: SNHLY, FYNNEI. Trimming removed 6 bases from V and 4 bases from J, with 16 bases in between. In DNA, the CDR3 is TGTGCCAGCAGCACCGGGACTGTCTTATACGAGCAGTACTTC. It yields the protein CASSTGTVLYEQYF.

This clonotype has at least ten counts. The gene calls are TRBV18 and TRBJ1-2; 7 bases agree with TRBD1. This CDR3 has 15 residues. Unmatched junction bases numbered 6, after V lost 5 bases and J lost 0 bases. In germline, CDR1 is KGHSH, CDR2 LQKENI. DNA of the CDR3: TGTGCCAGCTCATCTAACAGGGGATCTAACTATGGCTACACCTTC. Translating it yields CASSSNRGSNYGYTF.